This T cell receptor beta chain was identified in a study of T cells after yellow fever vaccination. Overall study findings and caveats: Repertoires sorted by FACS could include abundant clonotypes that are contaminants from the bulk population. Only a minor proportion of clonotypes was detected across both CD4 and CD8 compartments. At under 98% for CD4 and around 91% for CD8, most primary-vaccination clones showed up again after the booster.

V dropped 5 bases and J dropped 7; count of bases not matched to a gene: 7. CDR1 and CDR2 from the germline V gene are SGHTA and FQGTGA. This CDR3 contains 14 residues. TCRdb independently ran MiXCR on the 5' RACE reads; one entry per CDR3 protein. The data show approximately 260,000 distinct CDR3 sequences, with 5.2% seen just once and roughly 3.5% held by the top ten. This clonotype was detected ten times or more. Its specificity is not known. This clonotype was obtained from a man aged 18 to 29 who received the YFV17D yellow fever vaccine. The rearrangement uses TRBV7-3 and TRBJ2-2; 7 bases are a match to TRBD1. The sample in question was CD4+ T cells sorted from PBMCs, obtained on the day of the yellow fever booster vaccination. CDR3 sequence: CASSPGQSGGELFF. The CDR3 DNA follows: TGTGCCAGCAGCCCGGGACAGTCGGGCGGGGAGCTGTTTTTT. The variable domain in full, completed from reference TRBV7-3 and TRBJ2-2, reads GAGVSQTPSNKVTEKGKYVELRCDPISGHTALYWYRQSLGQGPEFLIYFQGTGAADDSGLPNDRFFAVRPEGSVSTLKIQRTERGDSAVYLCASSPGQSGGELFFGEGSRLTVL.